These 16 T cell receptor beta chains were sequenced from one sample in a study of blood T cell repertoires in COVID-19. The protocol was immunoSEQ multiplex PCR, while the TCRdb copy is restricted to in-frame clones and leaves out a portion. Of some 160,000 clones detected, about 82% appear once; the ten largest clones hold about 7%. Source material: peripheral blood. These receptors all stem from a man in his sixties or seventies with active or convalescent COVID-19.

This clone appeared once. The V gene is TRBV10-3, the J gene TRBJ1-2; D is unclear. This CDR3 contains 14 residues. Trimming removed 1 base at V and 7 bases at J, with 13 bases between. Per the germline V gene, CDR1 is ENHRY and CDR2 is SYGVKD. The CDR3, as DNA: TGTGCCATCAGTGAGTGGGAGGCGTCGCTTGGCTACACCTTC. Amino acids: CAISEWEASLGYTF.

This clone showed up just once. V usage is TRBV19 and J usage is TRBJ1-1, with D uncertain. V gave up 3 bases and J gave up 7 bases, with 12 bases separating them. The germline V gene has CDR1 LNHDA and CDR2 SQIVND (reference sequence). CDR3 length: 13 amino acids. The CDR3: CASSMKGRREAFF. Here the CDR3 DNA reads TGTGCCAGTAGTATGAAAGGCAGGCGTGAAGCTTTCTTT. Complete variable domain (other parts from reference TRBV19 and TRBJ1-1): DGGITQSPKYLFRKEGQNVTLSCEQNLNHDAMYWYRQDPGQGLRLIYYSQIVNDFQKGDIAEGYSVSREKKESFPLTVTSAQKNPTAFYLCASSMKGRREAFFGQGTRLTVV.

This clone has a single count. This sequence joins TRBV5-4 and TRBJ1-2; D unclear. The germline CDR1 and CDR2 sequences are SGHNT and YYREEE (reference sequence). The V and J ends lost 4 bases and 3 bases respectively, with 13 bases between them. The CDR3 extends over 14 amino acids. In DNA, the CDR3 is TGTGCCAGCAGCCATACTGACTGGGACTATGGCTACACCTTC. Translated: CASSHTDWDYGYTF.

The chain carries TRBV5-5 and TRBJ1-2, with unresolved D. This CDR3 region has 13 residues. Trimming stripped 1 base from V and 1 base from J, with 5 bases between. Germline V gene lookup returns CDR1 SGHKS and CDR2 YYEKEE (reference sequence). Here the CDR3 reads CASSLLDNYGYTF. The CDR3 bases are TGTGCCAGCAGCTTGTTAGATAACTATGGCTACACCTTC.

This chain's CDR3 is CATRGTGGFREQYF. CDR3 DNA sequence: TGTGCCACCCGGGGGACAGGGGGCTTTCGCGAGCAGTACTTC. The V call is TRBV28, the J call TRBJ2-7; 12 nucleotides line up with TRBD1. J lost 6 bases, V lost 10 bases, and 10 bases had no gene match. The CDR3 spans 14 residues. Germline V gene sequence: CDR1 MDHEN, CDR2 SYDVKM. Supplemented by reference TRBV28 and TRBJ2-7, the full variable domain reads DVKVTQSSRYLVKRTGEKVFLECVQDMDHENMFWYRQDPGLGLRLIYFSYDVKMKEKGDIPEGYSVSREKKERFSLILESASTNQTSMYLCATRGTGGFREQYFGPGTRLTVT.

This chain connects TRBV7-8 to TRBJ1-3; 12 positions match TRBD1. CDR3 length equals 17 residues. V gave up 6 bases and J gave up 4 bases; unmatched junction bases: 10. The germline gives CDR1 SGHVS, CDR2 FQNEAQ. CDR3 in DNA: TGTGCCAGCAGGACCACGGGACAGGGGGCCGTCGGAAACACCATATATTTT. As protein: CASRTTGQGAVGNTIYF.

The CDR3 region has the DNA TGTGCCAGCAGTTCAGGGGGCTGGAACTACGAGCAGTACTTC. This sequence encodes CASSSGGWNYEQYF. The chain is built from TRBV27 and TRBJ2-7; 8 bases line up with TRBD1. The V gene's germline CDR1 is MNHEY and CDR2 SMNVEV (reference sequence). With 4 bases clipped from V and 3 bases from J, the junction kept 5 bases outside the gene matches. The CDR3 spans 14 residues.

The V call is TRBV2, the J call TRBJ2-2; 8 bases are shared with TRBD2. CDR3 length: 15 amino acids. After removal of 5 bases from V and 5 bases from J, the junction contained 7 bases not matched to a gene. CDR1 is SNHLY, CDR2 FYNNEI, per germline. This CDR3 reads CASSINSGTTGELFF. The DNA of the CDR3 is TGTGCCAGCAGTATTAATAGCGGGACGACCGGGGAGCTGTTTTTT. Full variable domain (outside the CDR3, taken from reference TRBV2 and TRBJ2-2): EPEVTQTPSHQVTQMGQEVILRCVPISNHLYFYWYRQILGQKVEFLVSFYNNEISEKSEIFDDQFSVERPDGSNFTLKIRSTKLEDSAMYFCASSINSGTTGELFFGEGSRLTVL.

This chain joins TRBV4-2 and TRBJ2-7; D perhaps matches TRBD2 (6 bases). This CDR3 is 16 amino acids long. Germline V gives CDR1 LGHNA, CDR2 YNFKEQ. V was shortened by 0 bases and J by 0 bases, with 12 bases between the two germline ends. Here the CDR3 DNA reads TGTGCCAGCAGCCAAGAACCTAGCGAGAGCTCCTACGAGCAGTACTTC. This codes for CASSQEPSESSYEQYF.

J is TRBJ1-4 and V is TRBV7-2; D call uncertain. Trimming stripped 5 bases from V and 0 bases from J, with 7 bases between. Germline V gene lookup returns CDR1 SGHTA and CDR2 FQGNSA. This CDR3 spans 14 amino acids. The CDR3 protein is CASSASATNEKLFF. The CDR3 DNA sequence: TGTGCCAGCAGCGCCTCAGCAACTAATGAAAAACTGTTTTTT.

The CDR3 nucleotides read TGTGCCAGCAGCTTAGCTATACAGACAGGGACAACTGGCTACACCTTC. The encoded protein is CASSLAIQTGTTGYTF. V usage is TRBV11-2 and J usage is TRBJ1-2; 7 positions match TRBD1. Trimming at V came to 1 base and at J to 7 bases, leaving 12 bases not matched to a gene. Germline lookup yields CDR1 SGHAT and CDR2 FQNNGV. The length of the CDR3 is 16 residues.

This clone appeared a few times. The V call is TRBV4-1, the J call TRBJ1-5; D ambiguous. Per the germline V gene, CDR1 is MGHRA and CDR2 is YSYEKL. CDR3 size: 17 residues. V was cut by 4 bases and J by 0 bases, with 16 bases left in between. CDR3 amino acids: CASSLSASVGSNQPQHF. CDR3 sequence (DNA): TGCGCCAGCAGCCTTTCTGCGAGCGTGGGTAGCAATCAGCCCCAGCATTTT.

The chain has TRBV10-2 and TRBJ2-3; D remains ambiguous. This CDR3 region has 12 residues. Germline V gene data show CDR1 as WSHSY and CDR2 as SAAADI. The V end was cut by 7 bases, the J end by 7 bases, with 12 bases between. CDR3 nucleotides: TGCGCCAGCACCCAAACGGAGAATACGCAGTATTTT. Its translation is CASTQTENTQYF.

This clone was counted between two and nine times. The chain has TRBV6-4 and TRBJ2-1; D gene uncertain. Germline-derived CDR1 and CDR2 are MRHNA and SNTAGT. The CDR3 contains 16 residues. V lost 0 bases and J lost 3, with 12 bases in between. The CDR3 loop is CASSDSNRFRYNEQFF. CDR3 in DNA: TGTGCCAGCAGTGACTCGAATCGGTTTCGCTACAATGAGCAGTTCTTC.

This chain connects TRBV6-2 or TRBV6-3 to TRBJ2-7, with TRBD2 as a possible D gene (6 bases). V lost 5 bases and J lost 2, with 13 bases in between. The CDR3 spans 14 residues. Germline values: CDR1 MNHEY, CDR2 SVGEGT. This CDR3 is CASSIGGVPYEQYF. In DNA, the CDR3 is TGTGCCAGCAGTATCGGGGGAGTCCCCTACGAGCAGTACTTC.

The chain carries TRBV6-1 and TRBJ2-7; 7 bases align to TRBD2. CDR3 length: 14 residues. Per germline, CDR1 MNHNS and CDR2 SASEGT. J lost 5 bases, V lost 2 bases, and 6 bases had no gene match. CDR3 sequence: CASSESGRDDEQYF. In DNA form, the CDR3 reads TGTGCCAGCAGTGAATCGGGGAGGGACGACGAGCAGTACTTC.